This section outlines one T cell receptor beta chain sequence together with its context. Its antigen is not known. The sample belongs to a study of cytomegalovirus exposure and HLA in healthy donors. Study results and limitations: Cytomegalovirus-associated TCR beta chains were listed, numbering 150 to 200.

V lost 3 bases, J lost 4 bases, and 10 bases lay in between. Germline lookup yields CDR1 SGHNT and CDR2 YYREEE (reference sequence). The CDR3 runs 13 residues. Primers included in the PCR were 60 Vbeta and 13 Jbeta primers. The method was immunoSEQ multiplex PCR; TCRdb's version includes in-frame clones alone and lacks a portion of them. Among some 180,000 clones listed, over 70% were seen once. V and J are TRBV5-4 and TRBJ1-2; the D gene is possibly TRBD1 (6 bases). The sequence was obtained from a man aged 18 to 30 in good health and CMV-seronegative. Sample: PBMCs. CDR3 in amino acids: CASSYDRSYGYTF. The CDR3 DNA reads as TGTGCCAGCAGCTATGACAGGTCCTATGGCTACACCTTC.